A single sample is the source of the 22 T cell receptor beta chains below, sequenced in a study of cytomegalovirus exposure and HLA in healthy donors. PCR was performed using 60 Vbeta and 13 Jbeta primers. The method was immunoSEQ multiplex PCR; TCRdb's version includes in-frame clones alone and lacks a portion of them. The data contain 95,000 to 150,000 clones, roughly 15% of them singletons. The specimen sequenced was PBMCs. These receptors were collected from a female donor in good health and CMV-seropositive.

This clone was seen a handful of times. The rearrangement links TRBV29-1 to TRBJ2-7; D is uncertain. Germline CDR1 and CDR2: SQVTM and ANQGSEA. This CDR3 comprises 11 residues. V lost 3 bases and J lost 3, with 6 bases in between. Written as DNA, the CDR3 is TGCAGCGTTGATGCAGGCTACGAGCAGTACTTC. Its protein is CSVDAGYEQYF.

This clone was recorded a few times. The chain couples TRBV7-8 to TRBJ2-1; D is unresolved. Trimming cost V 0 bases and J 0 bases, with 3 bases left between them. CDR1 is SGHVS and CDR2 is FQNEAQ in the germline V gene. CDR3 size: 14 residues. CDR3 residues: CASSLASSYNEQFF. The CDR3 region has the DNA TGTGCCAGCAGCTTAGCCAGCTCCTACAATGAGCAGTTCTTC.

The gene calls are TRBV30 and TRBJ2-2, with 9 bases identical to TRBD2. This CDR3 comprises 12 residues. From germline, CDR1 is GTSNPN and CDR2 SVGIG (reference sequence). With 7 bases clipped from V and 6 bases from J, the junction kept 3 bases outside the gene matches. CDR3 nucleotide sequence: TGTGCCTTAAAGCGGGGGGCCGGGGAGCTGTTTTTT. Encoded protein: CALKRGAGELFF.

The table lists this clone with a few counts. Compared with germline, one end of the junction differs, possibly owing to a read error. The rearrangement joins TRBV10-1 to TRBJ2-1, with 7 bases identical to TRBD2. The CDR3 contains 16 residues. In germline, CDR1 is WNHNN, CDR2 SYGVQD (reference sequence). The CDR3 region is CASSEIAGVSYNGQFF. CDR3 DNA sequence: TGCGCCAGCAGTGAGATTGCGGGGGTCTCCTACAATGGGCAGTTCTTC.

This chain uses TRBV4-2 with TRBJ2-5; 10 nucleotides match TRBD2. This CDR3 region has 17 residues. The germline gives CDR1 LGHNA, CDR2 YNFKEQ. The V gene end was trimmed by 2 bases and the J gene end by 2 bases; junction bases not matched to a gene: 8. This chain's CDR3 is CASSQMNVGLAQETQYF. The CDR3 DNA is TGTGCCAGCAGCCAAATGAACGTGGGACTAGCGCAAGAGACCCAGTACTTC.

V and J are TRBV28 and TRBJ2-3; D is perhaps TRBD1 (6 bases). Trimming stripped 1 base from V and 0 bases from J, with 8 bases between. The CDR3 runs to 15 residues. Germline V gives CDR1 MDHEN, CDR2 SYDVKM. For the CDR3, the DNA is TGTGCCAGCAGTTTATTGCAGGGGAGCACAGATACGCAGTATTTT. Translation: CASSLLQGSTDTQYF.

The rearrangement links TRBV6-6 to TRBJ1-2; no clear D. Trimming stripped 3 bases from V and 7 bases from J, with 18 bases between. The CDR3 spans 15 residues. Germline values: CDR1 MNHNY, CDR2 SVGAGI (reference sequence). The CDR3 loop reads CASSYYPQQPGGYTF. In DNA form, the CDR3 reads TGTGCCAGCAGTTATTACCCCCAGCAACCGGGTGGCTACACCTTC.

There are a few counts of this clone. The rearrangement joins TRBV6-1 to TRBJ2-2, with 8 positions matching TRBD1. The trim removed 7 bases at V and 7 bases at J, leaving 11 bases unmatched. The CDR3 runs to 15 residues. Germline assignment: CDR1 MNHNS and CDR2 SASEGT. Here the CDR3 reads CASISRPGGHGELFF. The CDR3 nucleotides read TGTGCCAGCATTTCTCGGCCAGGGGGCCACGGGGAGCTGTTTTTT.

The chain combines TRBV5-1 with TRBJ1-1, with D hard to call. Germline loops: CDR1 SGHRS, CDR2 YFSETQ. The CDR3 has 14 amino acids. V lost 0 bases, J lost 8 bases, and 14 bases lay in between. The CDR3: CASSLVVSGSEAFF. The CDR3 nucleotides read TGCGCCAGCAGCTTGGTCGTCTCAGGTTCCGAAGCTTTCTTT. Together with reference TRBV5-1 and TRBJ1-1, the CDR3 gives the full variable domain: KAGVTQTPRYLIKTRGQQVTLSCSPISGHRSVSWYQQTPGQGLQFLFEYFSETQRNKGNFPGRFSGRQFSNSRSEMNVSTLELGDSALYLCASSLVVSGSEAFFGQGTRLTVV.

The rearrangement uses TRBV27 and TRBJ2-1, with 8 bases identical to TRBD2. This CDR3 is 15 amino acids long. J lost 8 bases, V lost 5 bases, and 11 bases had no gene match. Per the germline V gene, CDR1 is MNHEY and CDR2 is SMNVEV (reference sequence). This CDR3 reads CASSPQAGVVHEQFF. The CDR3, as DNA: TGTGCCAGCAGTCCTCAAGCGGGGGTGGTCCATGAGCAGTTCTTC.

V usage is TRBV23-1 and J usage is TRBJ1-1; D is unclear. TRBV23-1 is an ORF; its function is uncertain. CDR3 length: 13 amino acids. The V and J ends lost 1 base and 5 bases respectively, with 8 bases between them. The CDR3 nucleotides read TGCGCCAGCAGTCAATTGGGAGAAACTGAAGCTTTCTTT. It specifies CASSQLGETEAFF.

A few counts support this clone. The V gene is TRBV19, the J gene TRBJ2-3; TRBD1 matches 7 bases. The CDR3 runs 14 residues. Germline V gene lookup returns CDR1 LNHDA and CDR2 SQIVND (reference sequence). J was trimmed by 1 base and V by 7 bases; bases with no gene match: 5. The CDR3 DNA sequence: TGTGCCAGTAAGAGGACAGGTGGCACAGATACGCAGTATTTT. Its translation is CASKRTGGTDTQYF.

The chain joins TRBV28 to TRBJ1-2, with 9 bases that match TRBD1. The junction had 2 bases not matched to a gene; V was cut back by 8 bases and J by 7 bases. The CDR3 extends over 11 amino acids. Germline loops: CDR1 MDHEN, CDR2 SYDVKM. In DNA form, the CDR3 reads TGTGCCAGCCAGGACAGGGGTGGCTACACCTTC. Translating it yields CASQDRGGYTF.

This clone showed up just a few times. The junction shows a germline mismatch at one end, possibly a read error. The CDR3 here is CASREGLAGVLYEQYF. The CDR3 region has the DNA TGTGCCAGCAGGGAAGGTCTAGCGGGAGTACTCTACGAGCAGTACTTC. The gene calls are TRBV2 and TRBJ2-7, with 10 bases fitting TRBD2. Looked up from germline, CDR1 is SNHLY and CDR2 is FYNNEI. The CDR3 runs to 16 residues.

With respect to this clone: The sample contains more than one DNA sequence encoding this CDR3. This chain links TRBV10-3 with TRBJ2-5, with TRBD2 matching over 10 bases. Germline values: CDR1 ENHRY, CDR2 SYGVKD. The J segment lost 5 bases and the V segment lost 10 bases, leaving 13 bases of the junction unmatched. The CDR3 totals 15 residues. The CDR3 region is CATSGTSALSETQYF. The DNA of the CDR3 is TGTGCCACCTCCGGGACTAGCGCACTAAGTGAGACCCAGTACTTC.

This rearrangement joins TRBV27 to TRBJ2-7, with TRBD1 matching over 9 bases. J was trimmed by 4 bases and V by 5 bases; bases with no gene match: 18. There are 18 residues in the CDR3. The germline V gene has CDR1 MNHEY and CDR2 SMNVEV (reference sequence). The CDR3 sequence is CASSRLAIGQGRSYEQYF. Written as DNA, the CDR3 is TGTGCCAGCAGTCGCCTAGCCATCGGACAGGGGCGGTCGTACGAGCAGTACTTC.

This clone was counted a few times. V and J are TRBV5-5 and TRBJ2-1, with 7 bases that match TRBD1. V lost 4 bases to trimming and J lost 8 bases; unmatched junction nucleotides: 12. CDR1 is SGHKS and CDR2 is YYEKEE in the germline V gene (reference sequence). The CDR3 runs 15 residues. The CDR3, as DNA: TGTGCCAGCAGCCAGACAGGGCGCGGTGGGGATGAGCAGTTCTTC. This encodes CASSQTGRGGDEQFF.

This clone occurred a few times. J is TRBJ1-5 and V is TRBV5-1; D remains ambiguous. Trimming shortened V by 0 bases and J by 5 bases, and 9 bases separated the two germline ends. The CDR3 covers 14 residues. Germline V gene data show CDR1 as SGHRS and CDR2 as YFSETQ. The DNA of the CDR3 is TGCGCCAGCAGCTTGGGGAGAGAAGATCAGCCCCAGCATTTT. Its protein product is CASSLGREDQPQHF.

This chain links TRBV7-2 with TRBJ1-5; D not certain. V was pared by 6 bases and J by 4 bases, with 7 bases between. This CDR3 has 12 amino acids. CDR1 SGHTA and CDR2 FQGNSA come from the germline V gene. The CDR3 here is CASRLGNQPQHF. In DNA form, the CDR3 reads TGTGCCAGCAGACTAGGGAATCAGCCCCAGCATTTT.

This clone has just a few counts. This rearrangement joins TRBV7-3 to TRBJ2-2; the D gene is possibly TRBD2 (5 bases). CDR1 and CDR2 from the germline V gene are SGHTA and FQGTGA. CDR3 length: 15 residues. V was trimmed by 2 bases and J by 4 bases, leaving 11 bases between them. CDR3 bases: TGTGCCAGCAGCTTAGTAGGGAGCGGCACCGGGGAGCTGTTTTTT. Translation: CASSLVGSGTGELFF.

The sample holds a few counts of this clone. The chain recombines TRBV25-1 with TRBJ1-2, with a weak D call TRBD1 (6 bases). Trimming pared 2 bases from V and 8 bases from J, leaving 15 bases between. The CDR3 extends over 14 amino acids. Looked up from germline, CDR1 is MGHDK and CDR2 is SYGVNS. The CDR3 here is CASSETGGWVGYTF. The CDR3 region has the DNA TGTGCCAGCAGTGAAACTGGGGGCTGGGTCGGCTACACCTTC.

In its sample, this clone was seen a few times. The CDR3 reads CASSSQGTPYTEAFF. CDR3 nucleotides: TGTGCCAGCAGCTCCCAAGGGACACCGTACACTGAAGCTTTCTTT. The chain carries TRBV7-3 and TRBJ1-1, with D perhaps matching TRBD1 (6 bases). Trimming took 4 bases from V and 3 from J, leaving 15 bases between them. This CDR3 spans 15 amino acids. CDR1 and CDR2 (germline): SGHTA, FQGTGA.